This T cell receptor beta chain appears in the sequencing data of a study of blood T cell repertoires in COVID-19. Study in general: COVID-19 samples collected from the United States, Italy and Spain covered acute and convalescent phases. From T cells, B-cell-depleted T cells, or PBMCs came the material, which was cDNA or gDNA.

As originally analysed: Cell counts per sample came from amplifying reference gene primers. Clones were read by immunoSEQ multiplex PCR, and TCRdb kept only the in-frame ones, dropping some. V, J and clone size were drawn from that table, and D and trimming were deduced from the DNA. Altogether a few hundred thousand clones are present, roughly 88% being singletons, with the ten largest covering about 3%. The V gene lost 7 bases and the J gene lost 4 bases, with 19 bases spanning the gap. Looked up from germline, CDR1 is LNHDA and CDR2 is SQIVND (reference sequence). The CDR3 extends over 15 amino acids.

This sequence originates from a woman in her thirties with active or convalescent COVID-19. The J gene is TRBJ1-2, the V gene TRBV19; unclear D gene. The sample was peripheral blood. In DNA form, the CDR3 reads TGTGCCAGTACCCCCTCAGCGGGCGTCTTCTATGGCTACACCTTC. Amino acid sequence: CASTPSAGVFYGYTF. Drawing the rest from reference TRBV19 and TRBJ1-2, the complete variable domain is DGGITQSPKYLFRKEGQNVTLSCEQNLNHDAMYWYRQDPGQGLRLIYYSQIVNDFQKGDIAEGYSVSREKKESFPLTVTSAQKNPTAFYLCASTPSAGVFYGYTFGSGTRLTVV.